This is a list of T cell receptor beta chains from one sample in a study of shared clonotypes between healthy human individuals. Clones were read by immunoSEQ multiplex PCR, and TCRdb kept only the in-frame ones, dropping some. The data contain fewer than 850,000 clones, 96% of them seen just once; the ten biggest clones take up over 0.2%. The sequencing sample was made of naive CD8+ T cells sorted from blood. These receptor sequences come from a man aged 30-40 years in good health. Both conserved end residues are trimmed from each CDR3.

v_gene	j_gene	CDR3aa
TRBV27	TRBJ2-1	ASSFAGGPEDEQF
TRBV9	TRBJ2-6	ASSVNPGTGTSGANVLT
TRBV5-1	TRBJ2-7	ASSLDRSYEQY
TRBV30	TRBJ2-3	AVQPSKQGASGPDPSTDTQY
TRBV29-1	TRBJ1-1	SALNENPEAF
TRBV10-3	TRBJ1-1	ATRGIGDEAF
TRBV6-6	TRBJ2-7	ASSYVAGQGEQY
TRBV5-4	TRBJ2-1	ASSLVSDRPLDEQF
TRBV27	TRBJ1-1	ASSRTFRLMNTEAF
TRBV5-1	TRBJ2-7	ASSLGTGAYEQY
TRBV27	TRBJ2-1	ATEGWKLAGEYEQF
TRBV7-9	TRBJ2-7	ASSLASSGSIVSYEQY
TRBV30	TRBJ2-1	AWSVSGENEQF
TRBV7-7	TRBJ1-1	ASSLVGEEGTEAF
TRBV27	TRBJ2-3	ASNPTSLTDTQY
TRBV9	TRBJ2-1	AGGRGHLGDEQF